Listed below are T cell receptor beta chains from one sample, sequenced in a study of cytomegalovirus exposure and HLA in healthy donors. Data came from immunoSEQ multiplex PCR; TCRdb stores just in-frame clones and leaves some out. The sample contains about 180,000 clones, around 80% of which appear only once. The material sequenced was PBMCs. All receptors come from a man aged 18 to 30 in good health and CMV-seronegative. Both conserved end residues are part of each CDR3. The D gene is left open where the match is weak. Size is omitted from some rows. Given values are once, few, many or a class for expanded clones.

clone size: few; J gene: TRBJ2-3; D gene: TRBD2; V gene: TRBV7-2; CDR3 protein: CASSLAMTSGGRTDTQYF; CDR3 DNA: TGTGCCAGCAGCTTAGCTATGACTAGCGGGGGACGCACAGATACGCAGTATTTT
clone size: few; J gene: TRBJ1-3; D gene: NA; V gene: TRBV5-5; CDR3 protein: CASSLESGLSGNTIYF; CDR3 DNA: TGTGCCAGCAGCTTGGAGTCAGGGCTTTCTGGAAACACCATATATTTT
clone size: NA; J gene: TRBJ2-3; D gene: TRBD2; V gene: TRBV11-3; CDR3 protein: CASSPGTSGGATDTQYF; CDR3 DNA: TGTGCCAGCAGTCCGGGGACTAGCGGGGGGGCAACAGATACGCAGTATTTT
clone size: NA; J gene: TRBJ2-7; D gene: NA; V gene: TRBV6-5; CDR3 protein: CASGQWSYEQYF; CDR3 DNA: TGTGCCAGCGGGCAGTGGTCCTACGAGCAGTACTTC
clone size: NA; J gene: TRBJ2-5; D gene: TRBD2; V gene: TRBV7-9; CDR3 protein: CASSGGTRGETQYF; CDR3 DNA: TGTGCCAGCAGCGGCGGGACTAGGGGGGAGACCCAGTACTTC
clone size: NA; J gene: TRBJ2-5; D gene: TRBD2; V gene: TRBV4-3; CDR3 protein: CASSQEKAGGPVETQYF; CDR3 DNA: TGCGCCAGCAGCCAAGAAAAAGCGGGAGGGCCCGTAGAGACCCAGTACTTC
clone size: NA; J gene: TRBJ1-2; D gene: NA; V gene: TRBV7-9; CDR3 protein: CASSLGGDGYTF; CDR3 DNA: TGTGCCAGCAGCTTAGGCGGGGATGGCTACACCTTC
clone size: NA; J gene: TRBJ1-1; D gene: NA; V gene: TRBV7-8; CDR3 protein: CASSLSAGYTEAFF; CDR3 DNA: TGTGCCAGCAGCTTATCGGCAGGGTACACTGAAGCTTTCTTT
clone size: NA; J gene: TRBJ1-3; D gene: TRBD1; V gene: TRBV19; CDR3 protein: CASSLGQGGGNTIYF; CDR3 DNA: TGTGCCAGTAGCCTAGGACAGGGAGGAGGAAACACCATATATTTT
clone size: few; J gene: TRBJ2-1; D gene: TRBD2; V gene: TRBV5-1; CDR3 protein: CASSATVAGGYNEQFF; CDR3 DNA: TGCGCCAGCAGCGCGACAGTAGCGGGAGGTTACAATGAGCAGTTCTTC
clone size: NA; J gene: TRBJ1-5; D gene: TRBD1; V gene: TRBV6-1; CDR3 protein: CASSEATYWTGGGQPQHF; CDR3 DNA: TGTGCCAGCAGTGAAGCGACGTATTGGACAGGGGGCGGGCAGCCCCAGCATTTT
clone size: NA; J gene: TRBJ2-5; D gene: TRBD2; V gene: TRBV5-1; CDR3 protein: CATSAGGTSGRVGETQYF; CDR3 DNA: TGCGCAACCTCGGCAGGGGGGACTAGCGGGAGAGTGGGAGAGACCCAGTACTTC
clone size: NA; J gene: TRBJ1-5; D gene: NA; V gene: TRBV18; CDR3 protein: CASSLVTVTSNQPQHF; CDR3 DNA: TGTGCCAGCTCACTTGTGACTGTTACGAGCAATCAGCCCCAGCATTTT
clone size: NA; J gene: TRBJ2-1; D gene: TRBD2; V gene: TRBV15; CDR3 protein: CATSPRSSGGWNEQFF; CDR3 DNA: TGTGCCACCAGCCCTCGTAGTAGCGGGGGTTGGAATGAGCAGTTCTTC
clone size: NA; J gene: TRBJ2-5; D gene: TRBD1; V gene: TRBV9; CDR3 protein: CASSTHRGDGTQYF; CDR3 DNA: TGTGCCAGCAGCACCCACAGGGGAGATGGGACCCAGTACTTC
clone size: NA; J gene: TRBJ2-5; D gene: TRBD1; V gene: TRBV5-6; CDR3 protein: CASSRRTGMQETQYF; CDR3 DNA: TGTGCCAGCAGCAGACGGACAGGGATGCAAGAGACCCAGTACTTC
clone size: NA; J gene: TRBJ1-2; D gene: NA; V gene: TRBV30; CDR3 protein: CAWTTTGNYGYTF; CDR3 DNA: TGTGCCTGGACCACGACAGGAAACTATGGCTACACCTTC
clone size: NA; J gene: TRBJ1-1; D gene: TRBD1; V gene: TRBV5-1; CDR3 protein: CASRQGPNTEAFF; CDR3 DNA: TGCGCCAGCCGACAGGGGCCGAACACTGAAGCTTTCTTT
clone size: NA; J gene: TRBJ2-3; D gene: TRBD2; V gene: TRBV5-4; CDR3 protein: CASSPGLAGGEDTQYF; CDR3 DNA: TGTGCCAGCAGCCCGGGACTAGCGGGAGGGGAAGATACGCAGTATTTT
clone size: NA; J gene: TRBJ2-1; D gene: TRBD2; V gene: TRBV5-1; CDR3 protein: CASSLVAGGNEQFF; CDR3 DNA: TGCGCCAGCAGCTTGGTGGCGGGGGGGAATGAGCAGTTCTTC
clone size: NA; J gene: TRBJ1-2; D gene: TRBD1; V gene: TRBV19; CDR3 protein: CASRDRGIYGYTF; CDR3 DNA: TGTGCCAGTAGGGACAGGGGAATCTATGGCTACACCTTC
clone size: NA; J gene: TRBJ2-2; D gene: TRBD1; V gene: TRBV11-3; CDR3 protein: CASKRQGGFGELFF; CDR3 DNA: TGTGCCAGCAAAAGACAGGGTGGTTTCGGGGAGCTGTTTTTT
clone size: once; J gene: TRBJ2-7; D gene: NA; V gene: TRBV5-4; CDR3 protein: CASSLAAGPFYEQYF; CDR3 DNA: TGTGCCAGCAGCTTGGCCGCAGGGCCCTTCTACGAGCAGTACTTC
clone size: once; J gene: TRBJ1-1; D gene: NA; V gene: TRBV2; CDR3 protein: CASKEQTSLNTEAFF; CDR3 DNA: TGTGCCAGCAAAGAACAAACCAGTCTGAACACTGAAGCTTTCTTT
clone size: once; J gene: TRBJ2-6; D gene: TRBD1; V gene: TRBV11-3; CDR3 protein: CASSFGRGSGANVLTF; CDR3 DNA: TGTGCCAGCAGCTTTGGCAGGGGGTCTGGGGCCAACGTCCTGACTTTC
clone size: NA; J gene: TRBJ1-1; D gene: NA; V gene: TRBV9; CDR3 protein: CASRGRDTEAFF; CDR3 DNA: TGTGCCAGCAGGGGCAGAGACACTGAAGCTTTCTTT
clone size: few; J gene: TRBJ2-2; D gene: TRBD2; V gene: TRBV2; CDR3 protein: CASNPLAGGPGELFF; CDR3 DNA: TGTGCCAGCAACCCACTAGCGGGGGGGCCCGGGGAGCTGTTTTTT